The present TCR beta chain was sequenced within a study of CD8+CD57+ T cells in acquired aplastic anemia. Study at large: DNA per sorted CD4+ or CD8+ sample ranged about 0.17 to 27.4 ug, averaging about 3.4 ug. CD4+ cell libraries from healthy donors averaged around 9.8 million reads.

A remark on this clonotype: Its antigen is as yet unknown.

Points from the study as a whole: A significant difference in CD8+ Simpson's diversity between patients and controls was not found. Fewer than 30 CD8+ CDR3 sequences were shared between patients and controls.

This CDR3 is built from 13 residues. Germline lookup yields CDR1 LNHNV and CDR2 YYDKDF (reference sequence). V was pared by 8 bases and J by 8 bases, with 8 bases of the junction left unmatched. CDR3 and TCR beta VDJ profiling relied on genomic DNA as the template. MiXCR was run by TCRdb on the reads, yielding one entry per CDR3 protein. The sample carries 180,000 or so distinct CDR3 sequences, 35% to 50% recorded once. Sequencing input: sorted CD4+, CD8+, or CD8+CD57+ T cells (not recorded which) from PBMCs. The chain links TRBV15 to TRBJ2-1; TRBD1 matches 8 bases. The TCR sequence derives from a human donor in good health. The CDR3 coding sequence is TGTGCCACCCAGCAGGGGGCTTTTGATGAGCAGTTCTTC. Its translation: CATQQGAFDEQFF. Based on the CDR3 plus reference TRBV15 and TRBJ2-1, the full variable domain is DAMVIQNPRYQVTQFGKPVTLSCSQTLNHNVMYWYQQKSSQAPKLLFHYYDKDFNNEADTPDNFQSRRPNTSFCFLDIRSPGLGDTAMYLCATQQGAFDEQFFGPGTRLTVL.